This T cell receptor beta chain comes out of a study of T cells in tuberculosis. The wider study: Samples predate treatment or fall within its first 7 days. General study points: Active tuberculosis patients had shorter CDR3-alpha; the beta difference was nonsignificant.

The CDR3 sequence is 12 residues long. Looked up from germline, CDR1 is MNHEY and CDR2 is SVGAGI. V lost 5 bases and J lost 4, with 9 bases in between. The data were produced by immunoSEQ multiplex PCR, yet TCRdb's version contains in-frame clones alone and is incomplete. The sample lists 30,000 or so clones, 86% seen once, with less than 5.5% in the top ten. Concerning this clone itself: Its specificity is unknown.

The time point: new active TB diagnosis, blood taken before or within 7 days of starting treatment. Each clinical donor contributed on average about 96,000 T cells from unsorted cryopreserved PBMC. The input for sequencing was PBMCs, taken at tuberculosis diagnosis. The TCR was taken from an adult with tuberculosis. This chain joins TRBV6-5 and TRBJ2-7; TRBD1 might be the D (5 bases). DNA for the CDR3: TGTGCCAGCAGTCCTCAGGGTTACGAGCAGTACTTC. Protein sequence: CASSPQGYEQYF.